The 30 T cell receptor beta chains in this list originate from one sample, sequenced in a study of blood T cell repertoires in COVID-19. Measured with immunoSEQ multiplex PCR; TCRdb has only the in-frame clones, and not every one. The sample has approximately 140,000 clones, 84% seen once. Material: peripheral blood. All receptors come from a man aged 25-45 years with COVID-19, enrolled during active disease.

The chain joins TRBV27 to TRBJ2-1; D is unresolved. The germline V and J ends were trimmed by 6 bases and 0 bases, with 12 bases remaining between them. This CDR3 has 15 residues. Germline CDR1 is MNHEY and CDR2 is SMNVEV (reference sequence). The CDR3 DNA sequence: TGTGCCAGCAGCCCGACTCCATACTCCTACAATGAGCAGTTCTTC. As protein: CASSPTPYSYNEQFF.

V is TRBV7-2 and J is TRBJ2-3, with no clear D. V was cut by 3 bases and J by 1 base, with 5 bases left in between. The germline CDR1 and CDR2 sequences are SGHTA and FQGNSA. The CDR3 spans 13 residues. CDR3: CASSLARTDTQYF. The CDR3 nucleotides are TGTGCCAGCAGCTTGGCCCGCACAGATACGCAGTATTTT.

The chain employs TRBV6-4 and TRBJ2-3; TRBD1 agrees at 8 bases. CDR1 is MRHNA and CDR2 is SNTAGT in the germline V gene. With 3 bases clipped from V and 1 base from J, the junction kept 0 bases outside the gene matches. The CDR3 is 14 residues long. This chain's CDR3 is CASSEGQGTDTQYF. As DNA, the CDR3 is TGTGCCAGCAGTGAGGGACAGGGCACAGATACGCAGTATTTT.

This clone was detected once. This rearrangement joins TRBV19 to TRBJ1-3; no firm D call. The CDR3 consists of 14 residues. Germline V gene sequence: CDR1 LNHDA, CDR2 SQIVND (reference sequence). The V end was cut by 5 bases, the J end by 0 bases, with 8 bases between. The CDR3 sequence is CASSRSRSGNTIYF. DNA of the CDR3: TGTGCCAGTAGTCGGTCACGCTCTGGAAACACCATATATTTT.

The chain uses TRBV7-8 and TRBJ2-5; D not certain. Germline lookup yields CDR1 SGHVS and CDR2 FQNEAQ. Deletions cut 0 bases from V and 4 bases from J, with 6 bases between. The CDR3 covers 13 residues. Written as DNA, the CDR3 is TGTGCCAGCAGCTTAGCGAGGAGAGAGACCCAGTACTTC. This sequence encodes CASSLARRETQYF.

The chain combines TRBV2 with TRBJ1-4, with 8 positions matching TRBD1. This CDR3 spans 15 amino acids. Germline V gives CDR1 SNHLY, CDR2 FYNNEI. V dropped 5 bases and J dropped 6; count of bases not matched to a gene: 8. CDR3 in amino acids: CASSTSRGRDEKLFF. The CDR3 DNA reads as TGTGCCAGCAGTACCTCCAGGGGGCGGGATGAAAAACTGTTTTTT.

This chain uses TRBV2 with TRBJ2-7; 10 bases fit TRBD2. Trimming took 2 bases from V and 2 from J; bases not matched to a gene: 0. In germline, CDR1 is SNHLY, CDR2 FYNNEI. The CDR3 sequence is 14 residues long. The CDR3 sequence is CASSESGRAYEQYF. The CDR3 coding sequence is TGTGCCAGCAGTGAAAGCGGGAGGGCCTACGAGCAGTACTTC.

The V call is TRBV7-2, the J call TRBJ2-4, with 8 bases matching TRBD2. Germline V lookup: CDR1 SGHTA, CDR2 FQGNSA. This CDR3 has 13 residues. Unmatched junction bases numbered 3, after V lost 4 bases and J lost 7 bases. This CDR3 is CASSSSGGNIQYF. The CDR3 bases are TGTGCCAGCAGCTCCTCGGGGGGGAACATTCAGTACTTC.

The chain uses TRBV5-8 and TRBJ2-7; a possible D gene is TRBD1 (6 bases). This CDR3 region has 14 residues. Germline CDR1 SGHTS, CDR2 YDEGEE. Trimming stripped 4 bases from V and 1 base from J, with 12 bases between. The DNA of the CDR3 is TGTGCCAGCAGCCTGGGGGACAATTCCTACGAGCAGTACTTC. It encodes CASSLGDNSYEQYF.

This rearrangement joins TRBV2 to TRBJ2-1, with 12 bases matching TRBD2. V lost 7 bases to trimming and J lost 7 bases; unmatched junction nucleotides: 5. There are 14 residues in the CDR3. Per germline, CDR1 SNHLY and CDR2 FYNNEI. The CDR3 spells CASTRLAGENEQFF. The DNA of the CDR3 is TGTGCCAGCACCCGACTAGCGGGAGAAAATGAGCAGTTCTTC.

This clone came up once. The sample carries other DNA sequences with the same CDR3. The chain is built from TRBV5-1 and TRBJ2-3, with a possible D match to TRBD1 (5 bases). With 0 bases removed from V and 0 bases from J, the gap between germline ends came to 8 bases. Germline V lookup: CDR1 SGHRS, CDR2 YFSETQ. CDR3 size: 15 residues. In nucleotides, the CDR3 is TGCGCCAGCAGCTTGGTTCAGGGAAGCACAGATACGCAGTATTTT. The encoded protein is CASSLVQGSTDTQYF.

V gene TRBV20-1 combines with J gene TRBJ2-7; 7 bases map to TRBD2. V lost 3 bases to trimming and J lost 3 bases; unmatched junction nucleotides: 5. There are 13 residues in the CDR3. Per germline, CDR1 DFQATT and CDR2 SNEGSKA (reference sequence). The CDR3 region is CSASREDLYEQYF. CDR3 DNA sequence: TGCAGTGCTAGTCGGGAGGACCTCTACGAGCAGTACTTC.

The chain has TRBV18 and TRBJ2-1; TRBD2 aligns across 13 bases. The junction had 6 bases not matched to a gene; V was cut back by 3 bases and J by 7 bases. The CDR3 contains 16 residues. The V gene's germline CDR1 is KGHSH and CDR2 LQKENI. The CDR3 here is CASSPSGLAGVNEQFF. The CDR3 DNA sequence: TGTGCCAGCTCACCCTCAGGACTAGCGGGAGTTAATGAGCAGTTCTTC. Using reference TRBV18 and TRBJ2-1 for the parts outside the CDR3, the full variable domain is NAGVMQNPRHLVRRRGQEARLRCSPMKGHSHVYWYRQLPEEGLKFMVYLQKENIIDESGMPKERFSAEFPKEGPSILRIQQVVRGDSAAYFCASSPSGLAGVNEQFFGPGTRLTVL.

V gene TRBV7-3 combines with J gene TRBJ2-5, with D unclear. CDR1 and CDR2 from the germline V gene are SGHTA and FQGTGA. This CDR3 region has 11 residues. V was cut by 5 bases and J by 2 bases, with 3 bases left in between. CDR3 protein: CASSPQETQYF. DNA for the CDR3: TGTGCCAGCAGCCCGCAAGAGACCCAGTACTTC.

V and J are TRBV7-2 and TRBJ2-5, with D perhaps matching TRBD1 (5 bases). The CDR3 runs to 14 residues. Trimming shortened V by 0 bases and J by 1 base, and 6 bases separated the two germline ends. Germline V gives CDR1 SGHTA, CDR2 FQGNSA. DNA for the CDR3: TGTGCCAGCAGCTTAGCAGGGGCCCAAGAGACCCAGTACTTC. It encodes CASSLAGAQETQYF.

The chain is built from TRBV7-3 and TRBJ2-3; 10 bases map to TRBD2. Trimming cost V 5 bases and J 2 bases; bases outside gene matches: 13. The length of the CDR3 is 18 residues. Germline assignment: CDR1 SGHTA and CDR2 FQGTGA. CDR3 nucleotides: TGTGCCAGCAGCAACGAGCGGGTTAGCGGGAGGATCACAGATACGCAGTATTTT. Its protein product is CASSNERVSGRITDTQYF.

The rearrangement links TRBV19 to TRBJ2-1; D perhaps matches TRBD2 (6 bases). From germline, CDR1 is LNHDA and CDR2 SQIVND (reference sequence). Trimming took off 4 bases at V and 9 bases at J, with 19 bases between the two ends. The CDR3 is 15 residues long. Here the CDR3 reads CASSTPSGGKGEQFF. The CDR3 DNA follows: TGTGCCAGTAGTACCCCCAGCGGAGGGAAAGGTGAGCAGTTCTTC.

V gene TRBV13 combines with J gene TRBJ1-2, with TRBD1 matching over 9 bases. This CDR3 has 17 amino acids. The trim removed 5 bases at V and 0 bases at J, leaving 10 bases unmatched. Germline CDR1 PRHDT, CDR2 FYEKMQ (reference sequence). The CDR3 sequence: CASSHRGQGLTNYGYTF. The CDR3 region has the DNA TGTGCCAGCAGCCATCGGGGACAGGGTCTTACTAACTATGGCTACACCTTC.

This rearrangement joins TRBV19 to TRBJ2-3, with D hard to call. Germline V CDR1 and CDR2: LNHDA, SQIVND (reference sequence). V was trimmed by 5 bases and J by 2 bases, leaving 8 bases between them. This CDR3 has 13 amino acids. The CDR3 sequence: CASSREYTDTQYF. CDR3 sequence (DNA): TGTGCCAGTAGTCGAGAGTACACAGATACGCAGTATTTT.

A remark on this clone: The sample holds other DNA sequences that translate to the same CDR3. This chain connects TRBV7-2 to TRBJ1-1; 8 bases agree with TRBD1. J lost 0 bases, V lost 5 bases, and 5 bases had no gene match. The CDR3 has 15 amino acids. The germline V gene encodes CDR1 SGHTA and CDR2 FQGNSA. The CDR3 is CASSPRTGLNTEAFF. The CDR3 coding sequence is TGTGCCAGCAGCCCCCGGACAGGGCTGAACACTGAAGCTTTCTTT.

J is TRBJ1-2 and V is TRBV28; TRBD1 aligns across 9 bases. V lost 1 base to trimming and J lost 5 bases; unmatched junction nucleotides: 11. There are 17 residues in the CDR3. Germline-derived CDR1 and CDR2 are MDHEN and SYDVKM. CDR3 bases: TGTGCCAGCAGTTTATCCACCATGGGACAGGGAACTTATGGCTACACCTTC. Encoded protein: CASSLSTMGQGTYGYTF.

This chain links TRBV24-1 with TRBJ2-1; 10 bases match TRBD2. With V trimmed by 1 base and J by 6 bases, 5 bases remained unmatched. Germline loops: CDR1 KGHDR, CDR2 SFDVKD. This CDR3 region has 16 residues. CDR3 region: CATSDFKTSGSNEQFF. CDR3 coding DNA: TGTGCCACCAGTGATTTTAAGACTAGCGGGTCCAATGAGCAGTTCTTC.

This chain joins TRBV28 and TRBJ2-3, with 9 bases aligning to TRBD1. Germline CDR1 and CDR2: MDHEN and SYDVKM. The CDR3 loop spans 15 amino acids. The V gene end was trimmed by 6 bases and the J gene end by 2 bases; junction bases not matched to a gene: 6. CDR3 loop: CASSLRDRVTDTQYF. CDR3 nucleotides: TGTGCCAGCAGCCTCCGGGACAGGGTCACAGATACGCAGTATTTT.

J is TRBJ1-3 and V is TRBV7-2; weak D call: TRBD1 (5 bases). CDR3 length equals 15 residues. Trimming shortened V by 5 bases and J by 4 bases, and 15 bases separated the two germline ends. Germline V lookup: CDR1 SGHTA, CDR2 FQGNSA. CDR3: CASSARTFTGNTIYF. The DNA for the CDR3 is TGTGCCAGCAGCGCCCGGACATTTACCGGAAACACCATATATTTT.

The chain is built from TRBV6-5 and TRBJ2-3; TRBD2 might be the D (6 bases). V was clipped by 5 bases and J by 5 bases, with 17 bases between them. The CDR3 length is 15 residues. Germline V lookup: CDR1 MNHEY, CDR2 SVGAGI. CDR3 sequence: CASSRFTGEGDTQYF. DNA of the CDR3: TGTGCCAGCAGTCGCTTTACGGGAGAAGGAGATACGCAGTATTTT.

CDR3 residues: CAWSSSGKYEQYF. The CDR3 bases are TGTGCCTGGAGTAGCAGCGGGAAATACGAGCAGTACTTC. The gene calls are TRBV30 and TRBJ2-7; the match to TRBD2 covers 7 bases. The CDR3 loop spans 13 amino acids. Trimming took 2 bases from V and 4 from J; bases not matched to a gene: 5. CDR1 GTSNPN and CDR2 SVGIG come from the germline V gene (reference sequence). Combining the CDR3 with reference TRBV30 and TRBJ2-7 gives the whole variable domain SQTIHQWPATLVQPVGSPLSLECTVEGTSNPNLYWYRQAAGRGLQLLFYSVGIGQISSEVPQNLSASRPQDRQFILSSKKLLLSDSGFYLCAWSSSGKYEQYFGPGTRLTVT.

The DNA for the CDR3 is TGCAGCGCCAGACAGGAGATGAACACTGAAGCTTTCTTT. It is translated as CSARQEMNTEAFF. V is TRBV29-1 and J is TRBJ1-1, with a possible D match to TRBD1 (6 bases). CDR1 is SQVTM, CDR2 ANQGSEA, per germline. V shed 7 bases and J shed 0 bases, with 12 bases lying between them. The CDR3 has 13 amino acids. Together with reference TRBV29-1 and TRBJ1-1, the CDR3 gives the full variable domain: SAVISQKPSRDICQRGTSLTIQCQVDSQVTMMFWYRQQPGQSLTLIATANQGSEATYESGFVIDKFPISRPNLTFSTLTVSNMSPEDSSIYLCSARQEMNTEAFFGQGTRLTVV.

This sequence joins TRBV28 and TRBJ2-7, with 11 bases identical to TRBD1. Per the germline V gene, CDR1 is MDHEN and CDR2 is SYDVKM. The ends lost 1 base at V and 2 bases at J; junction bases unmatched: 4. The CDR3 loop spans 16 amino acids. The CDR3 DNA reads as TGTGCCAGCAGTTTATCGGGACAGGGGGACCCCTACGAGCAGTACTTC. It is translated as CASSLSGQGDPYEQYF.

The V call is TRBV19, the J call TRBJ1-1; TRBD1 aligns across 9 bases. The germline gives CDR1 LNHDA, CDR2 SQIVND (reference sequence). J was trimmed by 1 base and V by 5 bases; bases with no gene match: 5. This CDR3 spans 15 amino acids. This CDR3 is CASSVRGQGNTEAFF. Written as DNA, the CDR3 is TGTGCCAGTAGTGTACGGGGACAGGGGAACACTGAAGCTTTCTTT.

This clone was detected only a few times. This sequence joins TRBV30 and TRBJ1-6, with a tentative D call TRBD1 (5 bases). This CDR3 spans 13 amino acids. Germline assignment: CDR1 GTSNPN and CDR2 SVGIG (reference sequence). Trimming shortened V by 3 bases and J by 8 bases, and 11 bases separated the two germline ends. The CDR3 loop reads CAWRAGHDSPLHF. Here the CDR3 DNA reads TGTGCCTGGAGAGCGGGGCACGATTCACCCCTCCACTTT.